A selection of T cell receptor beta chains follows, all from one sample in a study of blood T cell repertoires in COVID-19. Repertoires were generated with immunoSEQ multiplex PCR, while TCRdb's copy carries only in-frame clones and drops some. Among around 210,000 clones listed, approximately 85% were seen once. The material sequenced was peripheral blood. These receptors all stem from a man aged 50 or older with COVID-19, enrolled during active disease. Both conserved end residues are part of each CDR3. A D gene is named only where the DNA matches it firmly. Not every row has a clone size; where given, it reads once, few, many or a size class.

V gene,J gene,D gene,clone size,CDR3 protein,CDR3 DNA
TRBV5-1,TRBJ1-6,NA,NA,CASSLNTDSPLHF,TGCGCCAGCAGCTTGAATACGGATTCACCCCTCCACTTT
TRBV7-9,TRBJ2-7,TRBD1,once,CASSTDRDSEISYEQYF,TGTGCCAGCAGCACCGACCGGGACAGCGAAATCTCCTACGAGCAGTACTTC
TRBV28,TRBJ1-5,NA,once,CASRPTGIYNQPQHF,TGTGCCAGCAGGCCGACGGGGATTTACAATCAGCCCCAGCATTTT
TRBV14,TRBJ2-3,TRBD1,NA,CASSLGQGRKPDTQYF,TGTGCCAGCAGTCTAGGACAGGGGAGGAAACCAGATACGCAGTATTTT
TRBV19,TRBJ1-5,NA,NA,CASRQFSNQPQHF,TGTGCCAGTAGACAGTTTAGCAATCAGCCCCAGCATTTT
TRBV6-5,TRBJ1-5,NA,NA,CASRRTAGSQPQHF,TGTGCCAGCAGGAGGACAGCGGGGAGTCAGCCCCAGCATTTT
TRBV30,TRBJ1-1,NA,NA,CAWSVVLRPTEAFF,TGTGCCTGGAGTGTAGTTTTGAGGCCCACTGAAGCTTTCTTT
TRBV6-6,TRBJ2-5,TRBD1,NA,CASSSIRDRQGTQYF,TGTGCCAGCAGTTCGATCCGGGACAGGCAAGGGACCCAGTACTTC
TRBV15,TRBJ1-4,NA,NA,CATGRRGGNEKLFF,TGTGCCACTGGTCGGCGGGGAGGAAATGAAAAACTGTTTTTT
TRBV5-6,TRBJ2-2,TRBD1,NA,CASSLATGGVAGELFF,TGTGCCAGCAGCTTGGCGACAGGGGGAGTTGCCGGGGAGCTGTTTTTT
TRBV5-8,TRBJ2-3,NA,NA,CASSLGILAKDTQYF,TGTGCCAGCAGCTTAGGGATTCTAGCGAAAGATACGCAGTATTTT
TRBV18,TRBJ2-7,TRBD1,few,CASSQPGTGAYEQYF,TGTGCCAGCTCACAACCCGGGACAGGGGCCTACGAGCAGTACTTC
TRBV6-5,TRBJ2-5,NA,NA,CASSSRQVLQETQYF,TGTGCCAGCAGTTCCCGACAGGTCCTACAAGAGACCCAGTACTTC
TRBV12-3/TRBV12-4,TRBJ1-5,NA,NA,CASSDRGGQPQHF,TGTGCCAGCAGCGATAGAGGAGGTCAGCCCCAGCATTTT
TRBV7-2,TRBJ2-1,TRBD2,NA,CASSVLAGGYLATYNEQFF,TGTGCCAGCAGCGTGCTAGCGGGGGGTTACCTCGCGACCTACAATGAGCAGTTCTTC
TRBV5-1,TRBJ1-1,NA,NA,CASSWAGTSNTEAFF,TGCGCCAGCAGTTGGGCCGGGACAAGTAACACTGAAGCTTTCTTT
TRBV6-9,TRBJ1-2,NA,NA,CASSYSGRRGGYTF,TGTGCCAGCAGTTATTCGGGCAGGCGGGGTGGCTACACCTTC
TRBV9,TRBJ2-2,TRBD1,NA,CASSVVGTGNTGELFF,TGTGCCAGCAGCGTAGTCGGGACAGGGAACACCGGGGAGCTGTTTTTT
TRBV27,TRBJ2-7,TRBD2,NA,CASSSHLVAGGQWSYEQYF,TGTGCCAGCAGTTCCCACCTCGTAGCGGGGGGGCAGTGGTCCTACGAGCAGTACTTC
TRBV6-2/TRBV6-3,TRBJ1-1,NA,few,CASSYSRTMKNTEAFF,TGTGCCAGCAGTTATTCTCGGACAATGAAGAACACTGAAGCTTTCTTT
TRBV5-8,TRBJ1-5,TRBD1,once,CASSQDRGQPQHF,TGTGCCAGCAGCCAGGACAGGGGGCAGCCCCAGCATTTT
TRBV5-1,TRBJ1-2,TRBD1,once,CASSSDRGRLYGYTF,TGCGCCAGCAGCTCGGACAGGGGGCGCCTCTATGGCTACACCTTC
TRBV4-2,TRBJ2-2,TRBD2,NA,CASSPRSGGANTGELFF,TGTGCCAGCAGCCCTCGTAGCGGGGGGGCGAACACCGGGGAGCTGTTTTTT
TRBV18,TRBJ1-2,NA,NA,CASSPPGGAGNYGYTF,TGTGCCAGCTCACCACCTGGAGGGGCGGGTAACTATGGCTACACCTTC
TRBV5-1,TRBJ1-2,NA,once,CASSLAEEFGYTF,TGCGCCAGCAGCTTGGCGGAGGAGTTCGGCTACACCTTC
TRBV5-4,TRBJ1-1,NA,NA,CASSLMNTEAFF,TGTGCCAGCAGCCTAATGAACACTGAAGCTTTCTTT
TRBV14,TRBJ2-1,TRBD2,NA,CASSQTSGGSNEQFF,TGTGCCAGCAGCCAAACTAGCGGGGGGTCCAATGAGCAGTTCTTC
TRBV7-9,TRBJ2-3,NA,NA,CASSYWTGTTDTQYF,TGTGCCAGCAGCTATTGGACTGGTACCACAGATACGCAGTATTTT
TRBV5-1,TRBJ2-2,NA,NA,CASSLNTHTGELFF,TGCGCCAGCAGCTTAAACACCCACACCGGGGAGCTGTTTTTT
TRBV6-5,TRBJ1-4,NA,NA,CASSQVVGEKLFF,TGTGCCAGCAGCCAGGTGGTTGGTGAAAAACTGTTTTTT
TRBV5-1,TRBJ2-1,TRBD2,few,CASSLGLAGFINEQFF,TGCGCCAGCAGCTTGGGACTAGCGGGGTTTATAAATGAGCAGTTCTTC
TRBV18,TRBJ2-7,TRBD2,NA,CASSQSLAGGEQYF,TGTGCCAGCTCTCAATCCCTAGCGGGGGGCGAGCAGTACTTC
TRBV5-5,TRBJ1-5,NA,few,CASSSDRSYQPQHF,TGTGCCAGCAGCTCTGACAGGTCCTATCAGCCCCAGCATTTT
TRBV7-2,TRBJ1-5,NA,NA,CASSSSGQFGQPQHF,TGTGCCAGCAGCAGCTCCGGACAGTTCGGGCAGCCCCAGCATTTT
TRBV5-1,TRBJ1-2,NA,NA,CASSFRQEANYGYTF,TGCGCCAGCAGCTTTAGGCAGGAGGCGAACTATGGCTACACCTTC
TRBV7-9,TRBJ1-3,TRBD1,NA,CASSAWDSFSGNTIYF,TGTGCCAGCAGCGCCTGGGACAGCTTCTCTGGAAACACCATATATTTT
TRBV12-3/TRBV12-4,TRBJ1-2,NA,once,CASADRPNYGYTF,TGTGCCAGTGCGGACAGACCTAACTATGGCTACACCTTC
TRBV6-5,TRBJ1-5,NA,NA,CASSPRGRNQPQHF,TGTGCCAGCAGTCCCAGGGGAAGGAATCAGCCCCAGCATTTT
TRBV7-3,TRBJ2-1,TRBD2,NA,CASGSRTSGANNEQFF,TGTGCCAGCGGATCTAGGACTAGCGGAGCTAACAATGAGCAGTTCTTC
TRBV3-1/TRBV3-2,TRBJ2-7,NA,NA,CASSHSTSLGYEQYF,TGTGCCAGCAGCCACTCAACTAGTCTCGGATACGAGCAGTACTTC
TRBV10-3,TRBJ2-1,NA,NA,CAISAGTPNEQFF,TGTGCCATCAGTGCTGGGACACCTAATGAGCAGTTCTTC
TRBV11-2,TRBJ2-2,NA,NA,CASSLIRNTGELFF,TGTGCCAGCAGCTTAATCAGAAACACCGGGGAGCTGTTTTTT
TRBV10-1,TRBJ2-3,NA,NA,CASRDTLGGGTQYF,TGCGCCAGCCGGGACACCCTAGGAGGTGGGACGCAGTATTTT
TRBV19,TRBJ1-1,NA,NA,CASSKFFQGPLMNTEAFF,TGTGCCAGTAGTAAATTTTTTCAGGGGCCACTAATGAACACTGAAGCTTTCTTT
TRBV3-1/TRBV3-2,TRBJ2-1,NA,NA,CASSQGTRQVYNEQFF,TGTGCCAGCAGCCAAGGTACCCGACAGGTCTACAATGAGCAGTTCTTC
TRBV11-2,TRBJ2-5,TRBD2,NA,CASSGWGGRETQYF,TGTGCCAGCAGCGGATGGGGGGGTCGGGAGACCCAGTACTTC
TRBV6-5,TRBJ2-7,TRBD1,NA,CASSYTTGGFSYEQYF,TGTGCCAGCAGTTACACGACAGGGGGCTTTTCCTACGAGCAGTACTTC
TRBV9,TRBJ2-2,TRBD1,NA,CASSGTDRGTNTGELFF,TGTGCCAGCAGCGGGACGGACAGGGGGACTAACACCGGGGAGCTGTTTTTT
TRBV5-1,TRBJ2-7,NA,NA,CASSLDSGYEQYF,TGCGCCAGCAGCTTAGATTCGGGCTACGAGCAGTACTTC
TRBV4-3,TRBJ1-2,TRBD1,NA,CASSLGQGEGYTF,TGCGCCAGCAGCCTAGGACAGGGGGAGGGCTACACCTTC
TRBV6-5,TRBJ2-3,NA,NA,CASSYSGSVYTDTQYF,TGTGCCAGCAGTTACTCGGGTAGCGTGTACACAGATACGCAGTATTTT
TRBV27,TRBJ1-2,NA,NA,CASSLSSIGRGYGYTF,TGTGCCAGCAGTTTATCCTCGATCGGGAGAGGCTATGGCTACACCTTC
TRBV24-1,TRBJ2-7,TRBD1,NA,CATSDARQGSHEQYF,TGTGCCACCAGTGACGCCCGACAGGGATCGCACGAGCAGTACTTC